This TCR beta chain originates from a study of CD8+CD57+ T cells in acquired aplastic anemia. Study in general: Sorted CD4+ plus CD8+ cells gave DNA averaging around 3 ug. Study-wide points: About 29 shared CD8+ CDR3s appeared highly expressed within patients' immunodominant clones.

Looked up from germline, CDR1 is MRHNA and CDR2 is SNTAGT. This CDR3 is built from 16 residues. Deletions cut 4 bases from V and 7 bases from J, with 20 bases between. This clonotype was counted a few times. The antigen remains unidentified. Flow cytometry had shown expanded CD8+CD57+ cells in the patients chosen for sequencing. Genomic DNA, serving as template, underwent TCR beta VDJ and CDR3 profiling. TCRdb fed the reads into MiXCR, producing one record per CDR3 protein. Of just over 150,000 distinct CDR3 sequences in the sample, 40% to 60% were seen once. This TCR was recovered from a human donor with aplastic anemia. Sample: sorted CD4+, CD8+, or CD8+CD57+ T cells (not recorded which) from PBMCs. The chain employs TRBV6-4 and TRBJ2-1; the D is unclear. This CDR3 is CASSVFNQPPRNEQFF. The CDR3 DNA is TGTGCCAGCAGTGTCTTTAACCAACCCCCCCGGAATGAGCAGTTCTTC.